A selection of T cell receptor beta chains follows, all from one sample in a study of cytomegalovirus exposure and HLA in healthy donors. Profiled with immunoSEQ multiplex PCR; TCRdb holds only in-frame clones, not every one. The sample has some 120,000 clones, 79% seen once. The sample taken for sequencing was PBMCs. These receptor sequences come from a man aged 30 to 45 in good health and CMV-seropositive. Each CDR3 is given with its conserved first and last residue. D genes are given only for firm matches. Expanded clones are given a class, and other clones once, few, many or no size at all.

>.|few|TRBJ2-3|TRBV20-1
TGCAGTGCGGAGAGAACGCAGTATTTT
CSAERTQYF
>.|.|TRBJ2-2|TRBV5-6
TGTGCCAGCAGCTTGTATCGCCTAGCGAACACCGGGGAGCTGTTTTTT
CASSLYRLANTGELFF
>TRBD1|.|TRBJ2-5|TRBV5-1
TGCGCCAGCAGCCCAAGACAGGGGTACCAAGAGACCCAGTACTTC
CASSPRQGYQETQYF
>TRBD1|.|TRBJ1-4|TRBV5-5
TGTGCCAGCAGCTACTACAGGGGGCTAAAAGAAAAACTGTTTTTT
CASSYYRGLKEKLFF
>.|.|TRBJ2-7|TRBV5-1
TGCGCCAGCAGCTTGGTGGGCAGCTCCTACGAGCAGTACTTC
CASSLVGSSYEQYF
>.|.|TRBJ1-2|TRBV11-2
TGTGCCAGCAGCTTAGGGCCCGGGACAAATTATAACTATGGCTACACCTTC
CASSLGPGTNYNYGYTF
>.|once|TRBJ1-2|TRBV4-1
TGCGCCAGCAGCCAAGAAACAGGGATGCCTGGCTACATCTTC
CASSQETGMPGYIF
>.|.|TRBJ1-1|TRBV5-4
TGTGCCAGCAGTTTAACAGGGAGTGGCACTGAAGCTTTCTTT
CASSLTGSGTEAFF
>.|.|TRBJ1-1|TRBV7-3
TGTGCCAGCAGCTTACGATCAATAGCTGAAGCTTTCTTT
CASSLRSIAEAFF
>TRBD2|.|TRBJ2-5|TRBV14
TGTGCCAGCAGCTCCCCCGGTACTAGCGGGAGCTTGCAAGGGACCCAGTACTTC
CASSSPGTSGSLQGTQYF
>TRBD1|.|TRBJ2-7|TRBV11-2
TGTGCCAGCAGCTTTGTAGGGGGCGGTTACGAGCAGTACTTC
CASSFVGGGYEQYF
>.|.|TRBJ1-2|TRBV28
TGTGCCAGCAGTTCCCCCAGGGAGGGGCATGGCTACACCTTC
CASSSPREGHGYTF
>.|.|TRBJ1-2|TRBV20-1
TGCAGTGCTAGCTTTCTCCATGGCTACACCTTC
CSASFLHGYTF